This record concerns one TCR beta chain sequence. The antigen is undetermined. These data originate in a study of cytomegalovirus exposure and HLA in healthy donors. Findings of the study overall: Later analysis associated a missense DCLRE1C variant with TCR beta V- and J-gene trimming. By a later analysis, the bulk of CMV-associated TCR beta chains appeared HLA-restricted. Cytomegalovirus association was listed for 150 to 200 TCR beta chains.

Both 60 Vbeta primers and 13 Jbeta primers went into the PCR. Profiling relied on immunoSEQ multiplex PCR, and the TCRdb table lists in-frame clones only, not all of them. Of about 110,000 clones in the sample, roughly 82% were seen once. Sequencing was performed on PBMCs. The TCR sequence derives from a man in his thirties or forties in good health and CMV-seropositive.

The CDR3 coding sequence is TGCGCCAGCAGCTCAGGACAGGTCTTGCTCAAAAACATTCAGTACTTC. Translation: CASSSGQVLLKNIQYF. The chain carries TRBV4-1 and TRBJ2-4; 7 bases agree with TRBD1. The CDR3 runs 16 residues. V lost 5 bases to trimming and J lost 3 bases; unmatched junction nucleotides: 10. From germline, CDR1 is MGHRA and CDR2 YSYEKL.